The 21 T cell receptor beta chains listed next were all sequenced from one sample in a study of cytomegalovirus exposure and HLA in healthy donors. Amplification used 60 Vbeta primers and 13 Jbeta primers. Clones were sequenced by immunoSEQ multiplex PCR, and TCRdb holds only the in-frame ones, with some missing. This repertoire includes about 53,000 clones. Sequencing was carried out using PBMCs. All receptors derive from a man aged 18 to 35 in good health and CMV-seropositive.

This chain connects TRBV28 to TRBJ1-1; TRBD1 matches 11 bases. The J segment lost 7 bases and the V segment lost 4 bases, leaving 8 bases of the junction unmatched. The CDR3 runs 15 residues. In germline, CDR1 is MDHEN, CDR2 SYDVKM. Here the CDR3 reads CASSSGDRGRVEAFF. The CDR3 DNA is TGTGCCAGCAGTTCGGGGGACAGGGGGAGGGTTGAAGCTTTCTTT.

This sequence joins TRBV5-6 and TRBJ2-7, with 8 bases lining up with TRBD2. Germline V gene data show CDR1 as SGHDT and CDR2 as YYEEEE. V lost 3 bases, J lost 0 bases, and 14 bases stayed unmatched. The CDR3 consists of 18 residues. CDR3: CASSSLNAGGASSYEQYF. CDR3 sequence (DNA): TGTGCCAGCAGCTCCCTAAATGCGGGAGGTGCCAGCTCCTACGAGCAGTACTTC.

V gene TRBV7-6 combines with J gene TRBJ1-1; TRBD1 might be the D (6 bases). V was cut by 4 bases and J by 10 bases, with 19 bases left in between. This CDR3 region has 14 residues. CDR1 and CDR2 (germline): SGHVS, FNYEAQ. DNA of the CDR3: TGTGCCAGCAGCTCACAGGGATTCAGCGATTTAGCTTTCTTT. The encoded protein is CASSSQGFSDLAFF.

The J gene is TRBJ2-6, the V gene TRBV28, with TRBD2 identical over 8 bases. Germline values: CDR1 MDHEN, CDR2 SYDVKM. V shed 5 bases, J shed 1 base, and the junction held 1 base outside the gene matches. This CDR3 is 15 amino acids long. CDR3 nucleotides: TGTGCCAGCAGTCGGGGGGGGTCTGGGGCCAACGTCCTGACTTTC. It specifies CASSRGGSGANVLTF.

The chain links TRBV18 to TRBJ1-1; possibly TRBD1 for D (6 bases). The V and J ends lost 1 base and 5 bases respectively, with 14 bases between them. Looked up from germline, CDR1 is KGHSH and CDR2 is LQKENI. The CDR3 runs 15 residues. The CDR3 loop is CASSPQSGVGTEAFF. CDR3 nucleotide sequence: TGTGCCAGCTCACCACAGTCAGGGGTGGGAACTGAAGCTTTCTTT. Full variable domain (missing parts from reference TRBV18 and TRBJ1-1): NAGVMQNPRHLVRRRGQEARLRCSPMKGHSHVYWYRQLPEEGLKFMVYLQKENIIDESGMPKERFSAEFPKEGPSILRIQQVVRGDSAAYFCASSPQSGVGTEAFFGQGTRLTVV.

The genes are TRBV29-1 and TRBJ2-1; D is perhaps TRBD2 (6 bases). Per the germline V gene, CDR1 is SQVTM and CDR2 is ANQGSEA. Trimming shortened V by 4 bases and J by 7 bases, and 14 bases separated the two germline ends. The CDR3 covers 13 residues. The CDR3 DNA sequence: TGCAGCGTTGCCCATAGGCGGGATAATGAGCAGTTCTTC. It codes for CSVAHRRDNEQFF.

This chain connects TRBV4-1 to TRBJ2-5; 7 positions agree with TRBD1. The DNA end is more similar to TRBJ2-7, so the J call may be wrong. Germline loops: CDR1 MGHRA, CDR2 YSYEKL. The CDR3 length is 15 residues. CDR3 in amino acids: CASSPVSAGGYEQYF. In DNA form, the CDR3 reads TGCGCCAGCAGCCCAGTGAGCGCAGGGGGTTACGAGCAGTACTTC.

The chain recombines TRBV18 with TRBJ2-1, with D possibly matching TRBD1 (6 bases). This CDR3 comprises 14 residues. Trimming removed 4 bases from V and 1 base from J, with 8 bases in between. The germline V gene encodes CDR1 KGHSH and CDR2 LQKENI. The CDR3 loop is CASSLQGSYNEQFF. CDR3 coding DNA: TGTGCCAGCTCACTTCAGGGGTCCTACAATGAGCAGTTCTTC.

The chain is built from TRBV27 and TRBJ2-7, with D tentatively TRBD2 (5 bases). Germline lookup yields CDR1 MNHEY and CDR2 SMNVEV (reference sequence). Trimming cost V 6 bases and J 0 bases, with 9 bases left between them. The CDR3 runs 13 residues. CDR3 nucleotides: TGTGCCAGCAGCCCGGGATCCTCCTACGAGCAGTACTTC. Translating it yields CASSPGSSYEQYF.

The rearrangement joins TRBV28 to TRBJ1-2, with D unresolved. Trimming took off 4 bases at V and 1 base at J, with 16 bases between the two ends. This CDR3 is built from 16 residues. Germline V gene data show CDR1 as MDHEN and CDR2 as SYDVKM. The CDR3 region is CASSSPLGTYNYGYTF. CDR3 DNA: TGTGCCAGCAGTTCCCCCCTGGGCACTTATAACTATGGCTACACCTTC.

The V call is TRBV9, the J call TRBJ2-1; D uncertain. The CDR3 sequence is 12 residues long. Trimming took 0 bases from V and 9 from J, leaving 7 bases between them. CDR1 SGDLS and CDR2 YYNGEE come from the germline V gene. Written as DNA, the CDR3 is TGTGCCAGCAGCGTAGTGAACGGTGAGCAGTTCTTC. Residues: CASSVVNGEQFF.

The rearrangement uses TRBV5-8 and TRBJ2-7; TRBD1 might be the D (5 bases). V was clipped by 1 base and J by 0 bases, with 11 bases between them. Per the germline V gene, CDR1 is SGHTS and CDR2 is YDEGEE. This CDR3 is built from 15 residues. CDR3 DNA: TGTGCCAGCAGCTTGCTAGGGGCGAGCTCCTACGAGCAGTACTTC. It codes for CASSLLGASSYEQYF.

The genes are TRBV28 and TRBJ1-4, with D unresolved. The CDR3 consists of 16 residues. The V and J ends lost 5 bases and 7 bases respectively, with 20 bases between them. The germline V gene has CDR1 MDHEN and CDR2 SYDVKM. Written as DNA, the CDR3 is TGTGCCAGCAGTCCTCCGGAGGAGGGAGTGGGTGAAAAACTGTTTTTT. Its protein product is CASSPPEEGVGEKLFF.

The chain employs TRBV29-1 and TRBJ1-4; 7 nucleotides match TRBD1. There are 15 residues in the CDR3. Unmatched junction bases numbered 10, after V lost 5 bases and J lost 4 bases. The germline gives CDR1 SQVTM, CDR2 ANQGSEA. Here the CDR3 DNA reads TGCAGCGTTACAATGGCGGGACAGCTTAATGAAAAACTGTTTTTT. The encoded protein is CSVTMAGQLNEKLFF.

Details on this clone: Other DNA sequences in the sample encode the same CDR3. The V gene is TRBV7-8, the J gene TRBJ1-1; D is ambiguous. The CDR3 consists of 15 residues. Germline V gene lookup returns CDR1 SGHVS and CDR2 FQNEAQ. V lost 5 bases to trimming and J lost 0 bases, with 13 bases between them. CDR3 sequence: CASSPRGGLNTEAFF. CDR3 sequence (DNA): TGTGCCAGCAGCCCCCGAGGCGGGCTGAACACTGAAGCTTTCTTT.

The chain is built from TRBV19 and TRBJ2-1, with 10 bases aligning to TRBD2. From germline, CDR1 is LNHDA and CDR2 SQIVND (reference sequence). This CDR3 is built from 15 residues. V dropped 4 bases and J dropped 7; count of bases not matched to a gene: 7. This chain's CDR3 is CASSTGTSVVNEQFF. The DNA of the CDR3 is TGTGCCAGTAGTACCGGGACTAGCGTGGTGAATGAGCAGTTCTTC.

CDR3 DNA sequence: TGTGCCAGCAGGAGACTAGCGGGAGTTGATACGCAGTATTTT. Translating it yields CASRRLAGVDTQYF. The rearrangement uses TRBV27 and TRBJ2-3; 12 nucleotides agree with TRBD2. CDR1 and CDR2 from the germline V gene are MNHEY and SMNVEV (reference sequence). This CDR3 comprises 14 residues. The ends lost 6 bases at V and 6 bases at J; junction bases unmatched: 4.

The rearrangement joins TRBV5-5 to TRBJ1-6; a weak D match, TRBD1 (6 bases). V gave up 6 bases and J gave up 10 bases, with 17 bases separating them. The CDR3 covers 14 residues. CDR1 and CDR2 from the germline V gene are SGHKS and YYEKEE (reference sequence). The CDR3 DNA reads TGTGCCAGCACCTTACCGGGACAAAAGTCACCCCTCCACTTT. This sequence encodes CASTLPGQKSPLHF.

This sequence joins TRBV18 and TRBJ1-1; 10 nucleotides line up with TRBD1. This CDR3 region has 14 residues. The J segment lost 5 bases and the V segment lost 3 bases, leaving 3 bases of the junction unmatched. Looked up from germline, CDR1 is KGHSH and CDR2 is LQKENI. The CDR3 nucleotides are TGTGCCAGCTCACCGACAGGGGGCGGGACTGAAGCTTTCTTT. It specifies CASSPTGGGTEAFF.

The chain employs TRBV9 and TRBJ2-7; 7 bases line up with TRBD2. The CDR3 has 18 amino acids. The germline CDR1 and CDR2 sequences are SGDLS and YYNGEE. Trimming removed 0 bases from V and 5 bases from J; junction bases left unmatched: 17. CDR3 in amino acids: CASSVASGVGLGENEQYF. In DNA, the CDR3 is TGTGCCAGCAGCGTAGCTAGCGGCGTTGGATTGGGGGAAAACGAGCAGTACTTC. The whole variable domain, remainder taken from reference TRBV9 and TRBJ2-7, is DSGVTQTPKHLITATGQRVTLRCSPRSGDLSVYWYQQSLDQGLQFLIQYYNGEERAKGNILERFSAQQFPDLHSELNLSSLELGDSALYFCASSVASGVGLGENEQYFGPGTRLTVT.

The rearrangement joins TRBV5-6 to TRBJ2-5, with 9 bases identical to TRBD1. Matching the DNA end better, TRBJ2-7 makes the J call doubtful. The CDR3 runs 14 residues. CDR1 and CDR2 from the germline V gene are SGHDT and YYEEEE. Here the CDR3 reads CASSFGQGKYEQYF. For the CDR3, the DNA is TGTGCCAGCAGCTTCGGACAGGGGAAGTACGAGCAGTACTTC.